This TCR beta chain is drawn from a study of sequential checkpoint blockade in melanoma. Turning to the study itself: Each arm's sequence ended with maintenance nivolumab. After nivolumab or ipilimumab alone, about two dozen patients had week-13 rebiopsies. 90 to 95 pretreatment tumor DNA samples were TCRβ immunosequenced.

Treatment described: randomized to nivolumab then ipilimumab (arm A) or the reverse (arm B). Whole-study results and caveats: In arm A, pretreatment tumor clonality was associated with response.

This clone is labeled as medium-sized (0.01 to 0.1%). The target antigen is unknown. The CDR3 extends over 15 amino acids. Trimming took 5 bases from V and 5 from J; bases not matched to a gene: 8. In germline, CDR1 is SGHNT, CDR2 YENEEA. Method: immunoSEQ multiplex PCR; TCRdb's copy keeps in-frame clones and lacks some. The table includes approximately 840 clones, less than 30% detected once. This sequence originates from a human donor with melanoma. The specimen comprised tumor tissue (inferred from file names), sampled from a patient given nivolumab and ipilimumab in sequence. V usage is TRBV11-3 and J usage is TRBJ2-2; 7 bases line up with TRBD1. The CDR3 is CASSRSGTATGELFF. The CDR3 DNA reads as TGTGCCAGCAGCCGATCCGGGACAGCGACCGGGGAGCTGTTTTTT.